A selection of T cell receptor beta chains follows, all from one sample in a study of patients and donors after allogeneic stem cell transplantation. TCRdb ran MiXCR on the RT-PCR reads and lists one entry per CDR3 protein. Of about 15,000 distinct CDR3 sequences detected, 25% to 30% appear once; the ten largest clones hold more than 30%. Sequenced material: blood, either unsorted or a sorted T cell fraction (not recorded which). Receptors originate from a human donor who was either an allogeneic HSCT recipient or a stem cell or donor lymphocyte infusion donor (not recorded which). It is not recorded whose cells these are; they may come from a transplant donor. CDR3s include the opening cysteine and the closing phenylalanine or tryptophan. The D gene is left open where the match is weak. Only some rows state a clone size, as once, few, many or a class for expanded clones.

J gene | D gene | clone size | V gene | CDR3 protein | CDR3 DNA
TRBJ1-4 | - | few | TRBV6-5 | CASSPTWTREKLFF | TGTGCCAGCAGTCCTACCTGGACCCGTGAAAAACTGTTTTTT
TRBJ1-5 | - | many | TRBV27 | CASQRERGNQPQHF | TGTGCCAGCCAGAGGGAGAGAGGCAATCAGCCCCAGCATTTT
TRBJ2-7 | - | - | TRBV14 | CASSQEIESPDYEQYF | TGTGCCAGCAGCCAAGAGATCGAGAGTCCCGACTACGAGCAGTACTTC
TRBJ1-6 | - | few | TRBV25-1 | CASSAPKSSPLHF | TGTGCCAGCAGTGCCCCTAAAAGTTCACCCCTCCACTTT
TRBJ1-3 | TRBD1 | few | TRBV5-5 | CASSFRTGTSGNTIYF | TGTGCCAGCAGCTTCCGGACAGGGACTTCTGGAAACACCATATATTTT
TRBJ2-5 | - | - | TRBV5-4 | CASSLAPLSGQETQYF | TGTGCCAGCAGCTTGGCGCCCTTAAGCGGCCAAGAGACCCAGTACTTC
TRBJ1-1 | - | few | TRBV9 | CASSAADTEAFF | TGTGCCAGCAGCGCTGCTGACACTGAAGCTTTCTTT
TRBJ1-3 | - | - | TRBV18 | CASSLRAGERGNTIYF | TGTGCCAGCTCGCTCCGAGCAGGGGAGAGAGGAAACACCATATATTTT
TRBJ1-2 | TRBD1 | few | TRBV3-1 | CASTSGGTGTFGYTF | TGTGCCAGCACCTCCGGCGGGACAGGGACGTTTGGCTACACCTTC
TRBJ1-2 | - | few | TRBV3-1 | CASSQGPGTFYGYTF | TGTGCCAGCAGCCAAGGGCCCGGGACATTCTATGGCTACACCTTC
TRBJ2-3 | - | - | TRBV7-9 | CASSSIWGTASSTDTQYF | TGTGCCAGCAGCTCTATTTGGGGGACCGCTTCTAGCACAGATACGCAGTATTTT
TRBJ1-6 | - | few | TRBV27 | CASRDRKQGYNSPLHF | TGTGCCAGCAGAGACCGGAAACAGGGTTATAATTCACCCCTCCACTTT
TRBJ1-3 | TRBD1 | - | TRBV18 | CASSPDRAGNTIYF | TGTGCCAGCTCACCAGACAGGGCTGGAAACACCATATATTTT
TRBJ1-2 | - | - | TRBV25-1 | CASRQGGSGGYTF | TGTGCCAGCAGACAGGGAGGGTCGGGTGGCTACACCTTC
TRBJ1-2 | TRBD1 | few | TRBV5-5 | CASSLTGGYYGYTF | TGTGCCAGCAGCTTAACAGGGGGCTACTATGGCTACACCTTC
TRBJ1-6 | - | few | TRBV12-3/TRBV12-4 | CASSFMGNNSPLHF | TGTGCCAGCAGTTTCATGGGGAATAATTCACCCCTCCACTTT
TRBJ1-6 | - | medium-sized | TRBV27 | CASSFYPNNSPLHF | TGTGCCAGCAGTTTTTACCCGAACAATTCACCCCTCCACTTT
TRBJ1-2 | - | many | TRBV12-3/TRBV12-4 | CASSRDTQTGYTF | TGTGCCAGCAGTCGGGACACCCAAACCGGCTACACCTTC
TRBJ1-1 | - | - | TRBV1 | CTSSQEEGKNTEAFF | TGCACCAGCAGCCAAGAAGAGGGGAAGAACACTGAAGCTTTCTTT
TRBJ1-5 | - | - | TRBV5-6 | CASSASLVGWNQPQHF | TGTGCCAGCAGCGCATCCCTCGTGGGATGGAATCAGCCCCAGCATTTT
TRBJ2-1 | - | - | TRBV5-1 | CASSLEGGPYNEQFF | TGCGCCAGCAGCTTGGAGGGGGGTCCCTACAATGAGCAGTTCTTC
TRBJ1-3 | - | few | TRBV7-9 | CASSFFSRGAGNTIYF | TGTGCCAGCAGCTTTTTTTCCAGGGGCGCGGGAAACACCATATATTTT
TRBJ1-6 | - | few | TRBV27 | CASSRDGGNSPLHF | TGTGCCAGCAGCCGAGACGGGGGGAATTCACCCCTCCACTTT
TRBJ1-4 | - | - | TRBV6-5 | CASRRTVHEKLFF | TGTGCCAGCAGGCGGACTGTCCATGAAAAACTGTTTTTT
TRBJ2-1 | TRBD1 | few | TRBV5-1 | CASTKDRTYNEQFF | TGCGCCAGCACCAAGGACAGGACTTACAATGAGCAGTTCTTC
TRBJ1-1 | TRBD1 | - | TRBV7-6 | CASSLADRLNILDTEAFF | TGTGCCAGCAGCTTAGCGGACAGGCTTAATATATTAGACACTGAAGCTTTCTTT
TRBJ1-1 | - | - | TRBV28 | CASSFRWDTEAFF | TGTGCCAGCAGTTTTAGGTGGGACACTGAAGCTTTCTTT
TRBJ1-2 | TRBD1 | few | TRBV12-3/TRBV12-4 | CASSLQGGAGYGYTF | TGTGCCAGCAGTTTGCAAGGGGGCGCAGGCTATGGCTACACCTTC
TRBJ1-6 | TRBD1 | - | TRBV28 | CASDRGKDSPLHF | TGTGCCAGTGACAGGGGTAAGGATTCACCCCTCCACTTT
TRBJ1-4 | TRBD1 | - | TRBV30 | CAWPGQGLSTTNEKLFF | TGTGCCTGGCCAGGACAGGGTTTGAGCACAACTAATGAAAAACTGTTTTTT
TRBJ2-3 | - | - | TRBV20-1 | CSASPPGSYAQYF | TGCAGTGCTAGCCCCCCAGGTAGTTATGCGCAGTATTTT
TRBJ2-1 | - | large | TRBV11-2 | CASSLRQGPMDEQFF | TGTGCCAGCAGCTTAAGGCAGGGACCCATGGATGAGCAGTTCTTC
TRBJ1-5 | TRBD1 | - | TRBV20-1 | CSAREPGQSNQPQHF | TGCAGTGCTAGAGAACCGGGACAGTCGAATCAGCCCCAGCATTTT
TRBJ2-7 | TRBD1 | - | TRBV6-1 | CASSEGDSSYEQYF | TGTGCCAGCAGCGAAGGGGACAGCTCCTACGAGCAGTACTTC
TRBJ1-5 | TRBD1 | many | TRBV5-6 | CASSLGQQGQPQHF | TGTGCCAGCAGCCTGGGACAGCAAGGTCAGCCCCAGCATTTT
TRBJ1-1 | - | few | TRBV7-9 | CASSLSRGTEAFF | TGTGCCAGCAGCCTATCGCGAGGTACTGAAGCTTTCTTT
TRBJ1-1 | - | - | TRBV20-1 | CSARDIGAEAFF | TGCAGTGCTCGGGATATTGGCGCTGAAGCTTTCTTT
TRBJ1-2 | - | few | TRBV5-6 | CASSLIHHYGYTF | TGTGCCAGCAGCTTGATCCACCACTATGGCTACACCTTC
TRBJ1-1 | - | few | TRBV12-3/TRBV12-4 | CASSLKGGTEAFF | TGTGCCAGCAGTTTAAAAGGAGGGACTGAAGCTTTCTTT
TRBJ1-1 | - | - | TRBV4-1 | CASSGGPRVYTEAFF | TGCGCCAGCAGCGGGGGTCCCCGCGTCTACACTGAAGCTTTCTTT
TRBJ2-1 | TRBD2 | - | TRBV7-2 | CASRLEGGRRNEQFF | TGTGCCAGCAGGCTGGAGGGAGGGCGTAGGAATGAGCAGTTCTTC
TRBJ2-7 | - | once | TRBV2 | CASSPWGQSYEQYF | TGTGCCAGCAGCCCCTGGGGGCAGTCCTACGAGCAGTACTTC
TRBJ1-6 | - | medium-sized | TRBV9 | CASSVGHNNSPLHF | TGTGCCAGCAGCGTAGGACACAATAATTCACCCCTCCACTTT
TRBJ1-1 | TRBD1 | few | TRBV7-9 | CASSPTWGQVKAEAFF | TGTGCCAGCAGCCCAACCTGGGGACAGGTTAAGGCTGAAGCTTTCTTT
TRBJ2-5 | TRBD2 | few | TRBV24-1 | CATSDTSGGETQYF | TGTGCCACCAGTGATACTAGCGGGGGGGAGACCCAGTACTTC
TRBJ2-1 | - | few | TRBV6-1 | CASSNQWTAYHNEQFF | TGTGCCAGCAGTAACCAGTGGACAGCTTACCACAATGAGCAGTTCTTC
TRBJ1-1 | - | once | TRBV5-1 | CASSLWGKGDTEAFF | TGCGCCAGCAGCTTATGGGGGAAGGGGGACACTGAAGCTTTCTTT
TRBJ1-5 | - | - | TRBV6-6 | CASYVDWPQHF | TGTGCCAGTTACGTGGATTGGCCCCAGCATTTT
TRBJ1-1 | - | - | TRBV28 | CASSLFGGLAFF | TGTGCCAGCAGTCTCTTCGGGGGTTTAGCTTTCTTT
TRBJ1-5 | - | few | TRBV7-2 | CASSETVNQPQHF | TGTGCCAGCAGCGAGACCGTGAATCAGCCCCAGCATTTT
TRBJ1-2 | TRBD1 | many | TRBV20-1 | CSALPTGRYGYTF | TGCAGTGCTCTCCCGACAGGGAGGTATGGCTACACCTTC
TRBJ2-7 | TRBD1 | - | TRBV29-1 | CSVRDRGTEYF | TGCAGCGTCCGGGACAGGGGTACGGAGTACTTC